The 16 T cell receptor beta chains listed next were all sequenced from one sample in a study of vaccination effects on CD4 cells after COVID-19. No antigens are known for them. Ahead of sequencing, the ViraFEST assay grew antigen-specific CD4+ T cells using viral peptide pools. With more than 9 days of culture completed, CD4+ T cells were isolated. This person caught SARS-CoV-2 sometime from March to December 2020, and PCR testing confirmed the infection. Repertoires were generated with immunoSEQ multiplex PCR, while TCRdb's copy carries only in-frame clones and drops some. The sample carries 40,000 or so clones, approximately 70% recorded once. Here the sequenced sample was CD4+ T cells from PBMCs cultured with a peptide pool, taken before COVID-19 vaccination. Source of these receptors: a human donor who had a prior SARS-CoV-2 infection.

This clone was seen a few times. The chain employs TRBV7-8 and TRBJ1-6; the match to TRBD1 covers 7 bases. V was clipped by 1 base and J by 7 bases; unmatched bases: 7. CDR3 length: 16 residues. The germline CDR1 and CDR2 sequences are SGHVS and FQNEAQ. Here the CDR3 DNA reads TGTGCCAGCAGCTTAGTAACGGGGACAGTAAATTCACCCCTCCACTTT. It translates to CASSLVTGTVNSPLHF.

The V call is TRBV19, the J call TRBJ1-5; the D gene is possibly TRBD1 (6 bases). Deletions cut 3 bases from V and 5 bases from J, with 14 bases between. This CDR3 is built from 15 residues. The germline gives CDR1 LNHDA, CDR2 SQIVND (reference sequence). CDR3 nucleotides: TGTGCCAGTAGTATGCAGGTAGGGGGTTATCAGCCCCAGCATTTT. Amino acid sequence: CASSMQVGGYQPQHF.

This clone was detected a few times. The rearrangement links TRBV27 to TRBJ1-6, with 7 bases fitting TRBD1. V shed 7 bases, J shed 7 bases, and the junction held 10 bases outside the gene matches. The CDR3 totals 15 residues. Germline loops: CDR1 MNHEY, CDR2 SMNVEV (reference sequence). The CDR3 DNA reads TGTGCCAGCACCCCAGCCGGGACAGCGAATTCACCCCTCCACTTT. Translation: CASTPAGTANSPLHF.

V usage is TRBV11-3 and J usage is TRBJ2-1, with 9 bases identical to TRBD1. V shed 4 bases, J shed 5 bases, and the junction held 6 bases outside the gene matches. Germline CDR1 SGHNT, CDR2 YENEEA. This CDR3 is 15 amino acids long. CDR3 loop: CASSSLTGGHNEQFF. CDR3 in DNA: TGTGCCAGCAGCTCGTTGACAGGGGGGCACAATGAGCAGTTCTTC. Looking up the rest from reference TRBV11-3 and TRBJ2-1 gives the full variable domain: EAGVVQSPRYKIIEKKQPVAFWCNPISGHNTLYWYLQNLGQGPELLIRYENEEAVDDSQLPKDRFSAERLKGVDSTLKIQPAELGDSAVYLCASSSLTGGHNEQFFGPGTRLTVL.

This rearrangement joins TRBV5-1 to TRBJ2-5; D uncertain. The V end was cut by 5 bases, the J end by 5 bases, with 7 bases between. The CDR3 spans 11 residues. Germline CDR1 is SGHRS and CDR2 is YFSETQ. CDR3: CASSLLETQYF. For the CDR3, the DNA is TGCGCCAGCAGTTTGCTCGAGACCCAGTACTTC.

V usage is TRBV7-8 and J usage is TRBJ2-7, with D perhaps TRBD2 (6 bases). This CDR3 spans 13 amino acids. Germline CDR1 and CDR2: SGHVS and FQNEAQ. V was shortened by 5 bases and J by 3 bases, with 11 bases between the two germline ends. CDR3 sequence (DNA): TGTGCCAGCAGCCGCGGGACTCGCTACGAGCAGTACTTC. This sequence encodes CASSRGTRYEQYF.

The genes are TRBV6-5 and TRBJ2-7, with D maybe TRBD2 (5 bases). This CDR3 comprises 14 residues. V lost 6 bases and J 1 base, leaving 13 bases between the germline ends. CDR1 MNHEY and CDR2 SVGAGI come from the germline V gene. This chain's CDR3 is CASSQPEDSYEQYF. DNA of the CDR3: TGTGCCAGCAGCCAACCGGAGGATTCCTACGAGCAGTACTTC.

This chain uses TRBV27 with TRBJ2-5; D gene unclear. Trimming pared 5 bases from V and 3 bases from J, leaving 10 bases between. The CDR3 consists of 13 residues. CDR1 and CDR2 (germline): MNHEY, SMNVEV (reference sequence). The CDR3 coding sequence is TGTGCCAGCAGTAGATGGGGTAAAGAGACCCAGTACTTC. As protein: CASSRWGKETQYF.

In its sample, this clone was seen a few times. The CDR3 DNA reads as TGCGCCAGCAGCTTGGGGGACAGGTACAATGAGCAGTTCTTC. It codes for CASSLGDRYNEQFF. The chain employs TRBV5-1 and TRBJ2-1; 8 nucleotides line up with TRBD1. CDR3 length equals 14 residues. The germline CDR1 and CDR2 sequences are SGHRS and YFSETQ. Germline trimming cut 0 bases from V and 4 bases from J; bases unmatched to any gene: 0. Filled out from reference TRBV5-1 and TRBJ2-1, the complete variable domain reads KAGVTQTPRYLIKTRGQQVTLSCSPISGHRSVSWYQQTPGQGLQFLFEYFSETQRNKGNFPGRFSGRQFSNSRSEMNVSTLELGDSALYLCASSLGDRYNEQFFGPGTRLTVL.

The chain couples TRBV5-1 to TRBJ2-3; no reliable D call. The CDR3 is made up of 14 amino acids. Germline CDR1 reads SGHRS; CDR2 reads YFSETQ. Trimming pared 4 bases from V and 2 bases from J, leaving 11 bases between. CDR3 nucleotides: TGCGCCAGCAGCAGGATGGGCGTCACAGATACGCAGTATTTT. As protein: CASSRMGVTDTQYF.

The chain couples TRBV14 to TRBJ2-2; D remains unclear. V lost 0 bases to trimming and J lost 6 bases, with 5 bases between them. The CDR3 contains 13 residues. Germline V lookup: CDR1 SGHDN, CDR2 FVKESK. The CDR3, as DNA: TGTGCCAGCAGCCAAGATATCTCCGGGGAGCTGTTTTTT. Its translation is CASSQDISGELFF.

In the case of this clone: Sequence at one end of the junction differs from germline and may be a read error. The chain recombines TRBV7-7 with TRBJ2-1; 9 bases align to TRBD1. This CDR3 spans 15 amino acids. CDR1 and CDR2 (germline): SSHAT, FNYEAQ (reference sequence). The CDR3 DNA reads as TGTGCTAGCAGCTTCGGGACAGGGCCTGGCAATGAGCAGTTCTTC. This codes for CASSFGTGPGNEQFF.

The chain joins TRBV5-1 to TRBJ1-4; TRBD1 is a possible D gene (5 bases). The CDR3 is 16 residues long. Between the trimmed V and J ends, which lost 0 bases and 6 bases, there was a span of 15 bases. CDR1 is SGHRS and CDR2 is YFSETQ in the germline V gene. CDR3 bases: TGCGCCAGCAGCTTGGAGGGACGGGCGGGGGATGAAAAACTGTTTTTT. Translated: CASSLEGRAGDEKLFF. Looking up the rest from reference TRBV5-1 and TRBJ1-4 gives the full variable domain: KAGVTQTPRYLIKTRGQQVTLSCSPISGHRSVSWYQQTPGQGLQFLFEYFSETQRNKGNFPGRFSGRQFSNSRSEMNVSTLELGDSALYLCASSLEGRAGDEKLFFGSGTQLSVL.

This chain uses TRBV3-1 (or the pseudogene TRBV3-2) with TRBJ1-1; no firm D call. The germline V gene encodes CDR1 LGHDT and CDR2 YNNKEL (reference sequence). The CDR3 is 14 amino acids. V lost 2 bases, J lost 13 bases, and 20 bases lay in between. The CDR3 reads CASSQPGLSIQSFF. The DNA for the CDR3 is TGTGCCAGCAGCCAACCTGGACTGAGCATACAGAGTTTCTTT.

This rearrangement joins TRBV27 to TRBJ2-1, with TRBD2 matching 8 bases. Germline V gives CDR1 MNHEY, CDR2 SMNVEV (reference sequence). Trimming at V came to 0 bases and at J to 12 bases, leaving 7 bases not matched to a gene. This CDR3 region has 14 residues. The CDR3 sequence: CASSLSGGGRGQFF. Here the CDR3 DNA reads TGTGCCAGCAGTTTATCCGGCGGGGGGAGGGGGCAGTTCTTC.

The V call is TRBV19, the J call TRBJ1-2, with 8 bases matching TRBD1. V was pared by 1 base and J by 6 bases, with 7 bases of the junction left unmatched. Germline-derived CDR1 and CDR2 are LNHDA and SQIVND (reference sequence). The CDR3 loop spans 15 amino acids. The CDR3 sequence is CASSIAAGQENGYTF. In nucleotides, the CDR3 is TGTGCCAGTAGTATAGCAGCGGGACAGGAAAATGGCTACACCTTC.